The 9 T cell receptor beta chains given below trace back to one sample, sequenced in a study of radiotherapy plus CTLA-4 blockade in lung cancer. Sequencing used immunoSEQ multiplex PCR; TCRdb keeps in-frame clones, though not all of them. The top ten clones hold about a sixth of a sample with tens of thousands of clones, around nine tenths of them seen once. Here the sequenced sample was peripheral blood, taken from a patient treated with radiotherapy plus ipilimumab. The origin of the receptors is a human donor with non-small cell lung cancer that progressed on radiotherapy plus ipilimumab.

This clone was counted a single time. J is TRBJ2-3 and V is TRBV28; weak D call: TRBD2 (6 bases). Looked up from germline, CDR1 is MDHEN and CDR2 is SYDVKM. CDR3 length: 13 residues. Trimming removed 4 bases at V and 4 bases at J, with 9 bases between. CDR3 DNA: TGTGCCAGCAGTTCAACTAGCCCAGATACGCAGTATTTT. It specifies CASSSTSPDTQYF.

The rearrangement uses TRBV6-5 and TRBJ1-1; D is ambiguous. CDR3 length equals 12 residues. Germline V gene lookup returns CDR1 MNHEY and CDR2 SVGAGI. V lost 6 bases and J 0 bases, leaving 5 bases between the germline ends. This CDR3 is CASSSMNTEAFF. The CDR3 region has the DNA TGTGCCAGCAGCTCTATGAACACTGAAGCTTTCTTT.

The J gene is TRBJ1-4, the V gene TRBV9; D is unclear. The CDR3 length is 14 residues. Per the germline V gene, CDR1 is SGDLS and CDR2 is YYNGEE. V shed 0 bases and J shed 5 bases, with 8 bases lying between them. The CDR3 region has the DNA TGTGCCAGCAGCGTAGAGGAGAGAAATGAAAAACTGTTTTTT. Its protein product is CASSVEERNEKLFF.

The J gene is TRBJ2-2, the V gene TRBV5-1; TRBD2 matches 12 bases. Germline V gene sequence: CDR1 SGHRS, CDR2 YFSETQ. V was pared by 3 bases and J by 3 bases, with 12 bases of the junction left unmatched. The CDR3 runs 19 residues. The CDR3 loop is CASSSPNIGLAGYTGELFF. The CDR3 region has the DNA TGCGCCAGCAGCTCACCGAATATAGGACTAGCGGGGTACACCGGGGAGCTGTTTTTT.

This rearrangement joins TRBV5-1 to TRBJ2-7, with D unresolved. Germline-derived CDR1 and CDR2 are SGHRS and YFSETQ. This CDR3 is built from 14 residues. V lost 4 bases and J 3 bases, leaving 14 bases between the germline ends. The CDR3 here is CASSIAGSNYEQYF. CDR3 in DNA: TGCGCCAGCAGCATCGCAGGTTCTAACTACGAGCAGTACTTC.

The CDR3 DNA sequence: TGTGCCAGCAGCGTTGGGCTAGCGGAGCAGTTCTTC. This gives the protein CASSVGLAEQFF. The V call is TRBV9, the J call TRBJ2-1, with D perhaps matching TRBD2 (6 bases). Between the trimmed V and J ends, which lost 2 bases and 10 bases, there was a span of 10 bases. Per germline, CDR1 SGDLS and CDR2 YYNGEE. The CDR3 is made up of 12 amino acids.

The chain has TRBV7-8 and TRBJ2-4; 11 positions agree with TRBD2. Trimming took 3 bases from V and 9 from J; bases not matched to a gene: 16. The CDR3 is 18 amino acids. CDR1 is SGHVS, CDR2 FQNEAQ, per germline. The CDR3 reads CASSFSSSGGAQVGIQYF. The CDR3 region has the DNA TGTGCCAGCAGCTTTTCCAGTAGCGGGGGGGCCCAAGTGGGCATTCAGTACTTC.

The rearrangement joins TRBV5-4 to TRBJ2-5; D ambiguous. The V end was cut by 2 bases, the J end by 2 bases, with 1 base between. CDR1 is SGHNT and CDR2 is YYREEE in the germline V gene (reference sequence). The CDR3 has 11 residues. CDR3: CASSLQETQYF. The CDR3 coding sequence is TGTGCCAGCAGCTTACAAGAGACCCAGTACTTC.

V gene TRBV28 combines with J gene TRBJ2-7; D might be TRBD1 or TRBD2, each matching 5 bases. Germline V gene lookup returns CDR1 MDHEN and CDR2 SYDVKM. V lost 5 bases and J 9 bases, leaving 26 bases between the germline ends. This CDR3 is 16 amino acids long. The DNA of the CDR3 is TGTGCCAGCAGTGCTTACCTGATGGGGACCTACGGCGGGCAGTACTTC. This sequence encodes CASSAYLMGTYGGQYF. Variable domain in full (rest from reference TRBV28 and TRBJ2-7): DVKVTQSSRYLVKRTGEKVFLECVQDMDHENMFWYRQDPGLGLRLIYFSYDVKMKEKGDIPEGYSVSREKKERFSLILESASTNQTSMYLCASSAYLMGTYGGQYFGPGTRLTVT.